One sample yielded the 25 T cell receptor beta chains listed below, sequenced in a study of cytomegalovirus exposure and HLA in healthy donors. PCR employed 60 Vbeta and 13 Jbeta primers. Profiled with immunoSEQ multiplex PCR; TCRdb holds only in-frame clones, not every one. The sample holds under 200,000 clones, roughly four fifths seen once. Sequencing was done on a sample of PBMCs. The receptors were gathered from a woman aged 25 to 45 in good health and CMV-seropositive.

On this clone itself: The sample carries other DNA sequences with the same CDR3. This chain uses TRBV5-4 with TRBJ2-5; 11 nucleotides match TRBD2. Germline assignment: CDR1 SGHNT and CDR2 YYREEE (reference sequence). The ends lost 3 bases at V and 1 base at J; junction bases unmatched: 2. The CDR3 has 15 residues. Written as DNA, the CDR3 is TGTGCCAGCAGCTGGGGGACTAGCGGCCAAGAGACCCAGTACTTC. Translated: CASSWGTSGQETQYF.

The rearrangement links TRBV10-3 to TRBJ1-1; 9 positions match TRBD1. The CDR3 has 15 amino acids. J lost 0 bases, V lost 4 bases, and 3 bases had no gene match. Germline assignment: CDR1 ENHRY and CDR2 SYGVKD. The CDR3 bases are TGTGCCATCAGTGCAACAGGGGGCCTGAACACTGAAGCTTTCTTT. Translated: CAISATGGLNTEAFF.

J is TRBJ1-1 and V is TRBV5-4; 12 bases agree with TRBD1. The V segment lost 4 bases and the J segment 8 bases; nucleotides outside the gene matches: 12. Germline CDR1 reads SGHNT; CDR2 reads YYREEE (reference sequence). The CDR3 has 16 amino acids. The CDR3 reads CASSVFRDRGLREAFF. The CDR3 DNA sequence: TGTGCCAGCAGCGTATTCCGGGACAGGGGGCTACGAGAAGCTTTCTTT.

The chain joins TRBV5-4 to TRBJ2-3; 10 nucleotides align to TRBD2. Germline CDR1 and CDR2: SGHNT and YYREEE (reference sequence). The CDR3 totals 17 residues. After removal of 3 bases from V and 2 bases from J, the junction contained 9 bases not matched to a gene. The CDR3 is CASSSTLAGGPTDTQYF. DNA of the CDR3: TGTGCCAGCAGCTCCACATTAGCGGGGGGTCCCACAGATACGCAGTATTTT.

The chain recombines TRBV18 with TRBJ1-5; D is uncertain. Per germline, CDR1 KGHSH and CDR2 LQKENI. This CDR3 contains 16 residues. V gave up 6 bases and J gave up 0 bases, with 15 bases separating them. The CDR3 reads CASSAGGPHSNQPQHF. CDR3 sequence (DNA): TGTGCCAGCTCCGCGGGCGGACCTCATAGCAATCAGCCCCAGCATTTT.

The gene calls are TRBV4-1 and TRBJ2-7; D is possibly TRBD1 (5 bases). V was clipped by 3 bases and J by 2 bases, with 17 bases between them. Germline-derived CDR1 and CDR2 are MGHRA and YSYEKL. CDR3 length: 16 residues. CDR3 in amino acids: CASSHPPRTPTYEQYF. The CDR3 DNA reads TGCGCCAGCAGCCACCCTCCTCGGACACCAACCTACGAGCAGTACTTC.

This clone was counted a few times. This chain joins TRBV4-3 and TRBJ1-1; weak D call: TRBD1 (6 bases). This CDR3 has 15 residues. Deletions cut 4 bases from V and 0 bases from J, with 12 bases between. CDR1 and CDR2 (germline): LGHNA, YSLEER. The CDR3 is CASSLSGHLNTEAFF. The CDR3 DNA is TGCGCCAGCAGCCTATCGGGACACCTGAACACTGAAGCTTTCTTT.

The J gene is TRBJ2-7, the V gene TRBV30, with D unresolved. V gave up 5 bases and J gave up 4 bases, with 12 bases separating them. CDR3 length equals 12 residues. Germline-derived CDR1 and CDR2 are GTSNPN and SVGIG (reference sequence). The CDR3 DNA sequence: TGTGCCTGGGGTCCGGGTGGTTACGAGCAGTACTTC. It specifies CAWGPGGYEQYF.

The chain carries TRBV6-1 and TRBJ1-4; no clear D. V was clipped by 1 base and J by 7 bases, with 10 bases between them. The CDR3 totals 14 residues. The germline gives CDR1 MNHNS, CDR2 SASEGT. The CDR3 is CASSEVERGEKLFF. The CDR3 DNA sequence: TGTGCCAGCAGTGAAGTTGAACGAGGTGAAAAACTGTTTTTT.

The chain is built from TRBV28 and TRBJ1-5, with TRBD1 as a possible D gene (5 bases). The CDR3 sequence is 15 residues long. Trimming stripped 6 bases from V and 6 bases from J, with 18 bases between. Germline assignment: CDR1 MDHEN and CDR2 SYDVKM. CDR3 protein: CASSLGPGGVQPQHF. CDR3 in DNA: TGTGCCAGCAGCCTTGGACCTGGAGGGGTTCAGCCCCAGCATTTT.

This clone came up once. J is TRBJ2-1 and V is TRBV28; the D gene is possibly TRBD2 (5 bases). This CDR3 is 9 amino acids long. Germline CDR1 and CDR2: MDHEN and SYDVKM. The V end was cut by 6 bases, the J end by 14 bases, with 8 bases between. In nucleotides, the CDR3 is TGTGCCAGCAGCGGGGAAAAGTTCTTC. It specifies CASSGEKFF.

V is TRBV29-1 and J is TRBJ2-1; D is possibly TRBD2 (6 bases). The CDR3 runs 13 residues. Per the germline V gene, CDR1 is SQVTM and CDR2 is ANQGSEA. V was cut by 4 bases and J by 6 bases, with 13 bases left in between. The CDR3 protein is CSVARTISNEQFF. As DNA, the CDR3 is TGCAGCGTTGCCCGGACTATAAGCAATGAGCAGTTCTTC.

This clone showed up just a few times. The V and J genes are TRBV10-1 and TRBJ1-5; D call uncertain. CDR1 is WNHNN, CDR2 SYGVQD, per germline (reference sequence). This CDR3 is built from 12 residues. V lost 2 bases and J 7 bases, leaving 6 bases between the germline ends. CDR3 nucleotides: TGCGCCAGCAGTGAGACAGCACAGCCCCAGCATTTT. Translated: CASSETAQPQHF.

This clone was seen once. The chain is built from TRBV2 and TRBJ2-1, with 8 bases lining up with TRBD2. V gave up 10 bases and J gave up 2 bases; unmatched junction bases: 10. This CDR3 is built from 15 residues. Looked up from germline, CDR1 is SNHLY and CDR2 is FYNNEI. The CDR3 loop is CATRSGGGTYNEQFF. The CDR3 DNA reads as TGTGCCACCCGCAGCGGGGGCGGGACCTACAATGAGCAGTTCTTC.

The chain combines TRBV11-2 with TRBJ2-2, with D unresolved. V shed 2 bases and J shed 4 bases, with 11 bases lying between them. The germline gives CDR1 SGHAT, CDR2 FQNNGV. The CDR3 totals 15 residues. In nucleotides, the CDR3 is TGTGCCAGCAGCTTAAAATATCCTTTCACCGGGGAGCTGTTTTTT. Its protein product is CASSLKYPFTGELFF. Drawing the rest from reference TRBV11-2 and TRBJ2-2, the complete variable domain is EAGVAQSPRYKIIEKRQSVAFWCNPISGHATLYWYQQILGQGPKLLIQFQNNGVVDDSQLPKDRFSAERLKGVDSTLKIQPAKLEDSAVYLCASSLKYPFTGELFFGEGSRLTVL.

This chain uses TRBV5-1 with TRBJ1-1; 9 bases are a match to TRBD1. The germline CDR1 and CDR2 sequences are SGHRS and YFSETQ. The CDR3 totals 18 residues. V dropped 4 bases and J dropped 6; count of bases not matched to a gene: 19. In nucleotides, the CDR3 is TGCGCCAGCAGCCCAACCGGGACAGGGAGAGTGTGGCCTTCTGAAGCTTTCTTT. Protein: CASSPTGTGRVWPSEAFF. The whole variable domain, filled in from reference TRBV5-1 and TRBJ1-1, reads KAGVTQTPRYLIKTRGQQVTLSCSPISGHRSVSWYQQTPGQGLQFLFEYFSETQRNKGNFPGRFSGRQFSNSRSEMNVSTLELGDSALYLCASSPTGTGRVWPSEAFFGQGTRLTVV.

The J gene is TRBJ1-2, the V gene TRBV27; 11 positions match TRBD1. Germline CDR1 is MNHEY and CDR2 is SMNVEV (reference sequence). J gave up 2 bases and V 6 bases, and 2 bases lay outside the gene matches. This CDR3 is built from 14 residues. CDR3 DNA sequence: TGTGCCAGCAGCCGGGACAGGGGGAACTATGGCTACACCTTC. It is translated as CASSRDRGNYGYTF.

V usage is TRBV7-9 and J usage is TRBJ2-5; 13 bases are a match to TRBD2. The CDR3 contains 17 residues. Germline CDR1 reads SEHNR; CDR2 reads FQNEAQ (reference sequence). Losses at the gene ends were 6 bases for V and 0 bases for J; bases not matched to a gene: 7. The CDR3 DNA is TGTGCCAGCAGGCGGACTAGCGGGGGCCGGTACCAAGAGACCCAGTACTTC. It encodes CASRRTSGGRYQETQYF.

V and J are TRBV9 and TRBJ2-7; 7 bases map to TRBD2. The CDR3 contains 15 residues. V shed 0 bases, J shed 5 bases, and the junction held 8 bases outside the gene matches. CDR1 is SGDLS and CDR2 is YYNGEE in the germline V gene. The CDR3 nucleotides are TGTGCCAGCAGCGTAGAGGGGTTAGCGGGCCACGAGCAGTACTTC. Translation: CASSVEGLAGHEQYF.

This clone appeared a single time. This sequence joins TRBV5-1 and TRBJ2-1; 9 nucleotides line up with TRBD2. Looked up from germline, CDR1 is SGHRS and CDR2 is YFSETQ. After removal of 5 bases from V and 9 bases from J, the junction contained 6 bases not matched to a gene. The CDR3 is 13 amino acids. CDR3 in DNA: TGCGCCAGCAGACCTAGCGGGATAGGTGAGCAGTTCTTC. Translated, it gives CASRPSGIGEQFF.

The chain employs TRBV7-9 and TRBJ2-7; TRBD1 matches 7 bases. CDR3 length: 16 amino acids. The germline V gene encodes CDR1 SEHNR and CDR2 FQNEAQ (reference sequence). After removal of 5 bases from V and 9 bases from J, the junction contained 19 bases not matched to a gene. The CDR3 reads CASSLPRATGYEAQYF. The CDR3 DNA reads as TGTGCCAGCAGCCTCCCCCGTGCGACAGGGTATGAGGCGCAGTACTTC.

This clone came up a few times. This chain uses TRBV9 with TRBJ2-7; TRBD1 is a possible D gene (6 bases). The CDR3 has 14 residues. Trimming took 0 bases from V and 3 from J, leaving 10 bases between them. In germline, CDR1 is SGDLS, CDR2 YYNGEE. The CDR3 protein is CASSVEGGIYEQYF. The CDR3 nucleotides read TGTGCCAGCAGCGTAGAAGGGGGAATCTACGAGCAGTACTTC.

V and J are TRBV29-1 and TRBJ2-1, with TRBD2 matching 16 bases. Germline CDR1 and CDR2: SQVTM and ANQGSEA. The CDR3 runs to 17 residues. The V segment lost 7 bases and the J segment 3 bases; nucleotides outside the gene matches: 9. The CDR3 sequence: CSAHGTSGGENYNEQFF. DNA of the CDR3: TGCAGCGCCCACGGGACTAGCGGGGGGGAGAACTACAATGAGCAGTTCTTC.

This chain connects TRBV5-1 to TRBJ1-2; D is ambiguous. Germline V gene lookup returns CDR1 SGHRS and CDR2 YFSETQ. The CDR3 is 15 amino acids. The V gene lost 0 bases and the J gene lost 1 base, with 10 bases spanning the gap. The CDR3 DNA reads TGCGCCAGCAGCTTGGATGGCCGAAGTAACTATGGCTACACCTTC. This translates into CASSLDGRSNYGYTF.

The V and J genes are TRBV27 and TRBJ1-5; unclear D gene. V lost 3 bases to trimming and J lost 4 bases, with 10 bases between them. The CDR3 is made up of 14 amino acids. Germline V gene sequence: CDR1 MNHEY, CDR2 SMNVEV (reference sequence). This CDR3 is CASSLMADNQPQHF. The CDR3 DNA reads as TGTGCCAGCAGTTTGATGGCAGATAATCAGCCCCAGCATTTT.